This T cell receptor beta chain was retrieved from a study of cytomegalovirus exposure and HLA in healthy donors. Turning to the study itself: Among around 200 million T cells, an earlier analysis found roughly 120 million unique TCR beta sequences. From donors who were HLA-typed, an early data release held around 80 million unique TCRs.

Study-wide results and limits: It was likely that a cluster of highly shared sequence variants was a sequencing artifact.

Researchers ran the PCR with 60 Vbeta and 13 Jbeta primers. The method was immunoSEQ multiplex PCR; TCRdb's version includes in-frame clones alone and lacks a portion of them. Among roughly 89,000 clones listed, roughly 80% were seen once. At sampling all donors were nominally healthy, likely with unrecorded immune exposures. About this clone: What it binds is not known.

The specimen was PBMCs. The origin of this receptor is a man aged 25 to 40 in good health and CMV-seropositive.

CDR3 region: CASSYSGRDTEAFF. CDR3 bases: TGTGCCAGCAGTTACTCGGGTCGGGACACTGAAGCTTTCTTT. This chain links TRBV6-6 with TRBJ1-1; no clear D. The germline V and J ends were trimmed by 0 bases and 3 bases, with 8 bases remaining between them. CDR1 MNHNY and CDR2 SVGAGI come from the germline V gene (reference sequence). This CDR3 has 14 amino acids.